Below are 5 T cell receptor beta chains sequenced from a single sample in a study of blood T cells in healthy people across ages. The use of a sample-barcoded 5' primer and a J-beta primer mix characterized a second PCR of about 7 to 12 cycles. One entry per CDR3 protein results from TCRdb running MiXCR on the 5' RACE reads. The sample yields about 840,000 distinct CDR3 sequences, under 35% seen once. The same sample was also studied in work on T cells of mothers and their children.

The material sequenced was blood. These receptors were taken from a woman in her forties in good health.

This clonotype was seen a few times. CDR3 nucleotides: TGTGCCAGCAGCTTAGCCGGGACTAGCGGGGGGACAAGCTCCTACGAGCAGTACTTC. Translation: CASSLAGTSGGTSSYEQYF. This chain joins TRBV7-8 and TRBJ2-7; the match to TRBD2 covers 15 bases. Germline V CDR1 and CDR2: SGHVS, FQNEAQ. The CDR3 runs to 19 residues. V lost 0 bases and J lost 0; bases outside the gene matches: 6. Supplemented by reference TRBV7-8 and TRBJ2-7, the full variable domain reads GAGVSQSPRYKVAKRGQDVALRCDPISGHVSLFWYQQALGQGPEFLTYFQNEAQLDKSGLPSDRFFAERPEGSVSTLKIQRTQQEDSAVYLCASSLAGTSGGTSSYEQYFGPGTRLTVT.

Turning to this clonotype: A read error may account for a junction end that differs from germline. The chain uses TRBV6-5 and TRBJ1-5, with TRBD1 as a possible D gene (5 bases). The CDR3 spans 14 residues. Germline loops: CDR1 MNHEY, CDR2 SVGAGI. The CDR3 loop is CACSYGADNQPQHF. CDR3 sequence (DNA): TGTGCCTGCAGTTACGGGGCGGACAATCAGCCCCAGCATTTT.

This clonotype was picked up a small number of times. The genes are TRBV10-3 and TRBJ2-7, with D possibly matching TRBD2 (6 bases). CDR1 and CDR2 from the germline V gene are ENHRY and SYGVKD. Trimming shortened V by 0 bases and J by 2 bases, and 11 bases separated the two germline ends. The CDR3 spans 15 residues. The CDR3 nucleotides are TGTGCCATCAGTGAGTCGGCGGGGTTAACCTACGAGCAGTACTTC. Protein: CAISESAGLTYEQYF.

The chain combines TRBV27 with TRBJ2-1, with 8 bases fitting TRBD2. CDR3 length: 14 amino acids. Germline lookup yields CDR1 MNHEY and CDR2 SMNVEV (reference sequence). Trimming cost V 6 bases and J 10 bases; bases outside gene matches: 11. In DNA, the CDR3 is TGTGCCAGCAGGGCCCTCTCCAAGCGGGGGGAGCAGTTCTTC. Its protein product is CASRALSKRGEQFF.

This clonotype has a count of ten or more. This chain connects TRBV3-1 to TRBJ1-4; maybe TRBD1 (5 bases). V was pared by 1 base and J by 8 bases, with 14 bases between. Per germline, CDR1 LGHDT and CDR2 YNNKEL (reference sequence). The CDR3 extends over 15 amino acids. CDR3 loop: CASSQGTAGREKLFF. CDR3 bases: TGTGCCAGCAGCCAAGGAACGGCAGGGCGGGAAAAACTGTTTTTT. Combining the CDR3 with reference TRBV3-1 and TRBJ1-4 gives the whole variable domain DTAVSQTPKYLVTQMGNDKSIKCEQNLGHDTMYWYKQDSKKFLKIMFSYNNKELIINETVPNRFSPKSPDKAHLNLHINSLELGDSAVYFCASSQGTAGREKLFFGSGTQLSVL.